The clone carrying this TCR beta chain was counted at least ten times. The antigen remains undetermined. Coverage ceases 3 residues before the CDR3 finishes, and the germline J gene fills in the end. This specimen comes from a study of T cell clonality in common variable immunodeficiency. Equal genomic DNA amounts from CVID and control samples were sequenced. The repertoire was sequenced with immunoSEQ multiplex PCR; TCRdb's copy has only in-frame clones and lacks some. This sample comprises tens of thousands of clones, none seen once only. Patients and controls were mostly of Caucasian heritage. J lost 3 bases, V lost 4 bases, and 5 bases had no gene match. Germline loops: CDR1 SQVTM, CDR2 ANQGSEA. The CDR3 totals 14 residues. Study-wide points: Common variable immunodeficiency TCR beta sequences reportedly had fewer deletions and N-nucleotide insertions. Compared with controls, CVID subjects had fewer shared TCRbeta clones. Compared with healthy controls, CVID subjects showed increased TCRbeta clonality, mostly in about a third.

This TCR was recovered from a human donor with common variable immunodeficiency. Sequenced material: peripheral blood mononuclear cells. This chain joins TRBV29-1 and TRBJ2-7; TRBD1 agrees at 11 bases. The CDR3 here is CSVARTGGGYEQYF. The DNA read from the CDR3 is TGCAGCGTTGCGAGGACAGGGGGCGGCTACGAG.